This TCR beta chain was captured by sequencing in a study of cytomegalovirus exposure and HLA in healthy donors. Germline assignment: CDR1 SEHNR and CDR2 FQNEAQ (reference sequence). Germline trimming cut 4 bases from V and 3 bases from J; bases unmatched to any gene: 6. The CDR3 spans 16 residues. PCR amplification relied on 60 Vbeta primers (plus 13 Jbeta primers). Sequencing used immunoSEQ multiplex PCR; TCRdb keeps in-frame clones, though not all of them. The table includes about 170,000 clones, around 79% detected once. The donors were healthy bone marrow donors. The clonotype comes from a woman between 45 and 60 years old in good health and CMV-seropositive. This chain connects TRBV7-9 to TRBJ2-5, with TRBD1 matching over 12 bases. The sequencing input was PBMCs. CDR3 sequence (DNA): TGTGCCAGCAGCTCCGGGACAGGGGGCTTTGAAGAGACCCAGTACTTC. Its translation: CASSSGTGGFEETQYF.